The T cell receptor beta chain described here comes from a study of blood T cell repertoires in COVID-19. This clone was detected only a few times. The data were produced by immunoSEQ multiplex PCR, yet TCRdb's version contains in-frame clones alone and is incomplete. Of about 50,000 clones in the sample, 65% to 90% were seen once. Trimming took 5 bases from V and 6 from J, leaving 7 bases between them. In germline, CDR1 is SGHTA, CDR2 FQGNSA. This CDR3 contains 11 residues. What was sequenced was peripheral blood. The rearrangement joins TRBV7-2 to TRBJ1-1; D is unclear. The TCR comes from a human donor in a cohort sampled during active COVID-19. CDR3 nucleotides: TGTGCCAGCAGCCCGAGGGCTGAAGCTTTCTTT. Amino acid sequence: CASSPRAEAFF.